In this sample, the clone carrying this T cell receptor (beta chain) turned up once. The antigen remains undetermined. Per germline, CDR1 SGHRS and CDR2 YFSETQ. The length of the CDR3 is 15 residues. V lost 0 bases and J lost 6, with 13 bases in between. The sample comes from a study of post-analysis software for immune sequencing data. Overall study: Patients had relapsing-remitting, secondary progressive or progressive-relapsing multiple sclerosis; some lacked subtype.

cDNA libraries of TCR beta carried unique molecular identifiers. Researchers reported about 500,000 cDNA molecules coming from roughly 1 to 10 million T cells. TCRdb reprocessed the PCR reads with MiXCR, giving one entry per CDR3 protein. Among about 620,000 distinct CDR3 sequences, about 40% were seen once, and the ten largest hold approximately 1.7%. Regarding the study as a whole: With TRBV5-6, TRBV5-1 and TRBV20-1 included, about five TRBV segments were more frequent in patients than in controls. For normalized Chao1 diversity, multiple sclerosis patients scored significantly lower than controls did.

The chain is built from TRBV5-1 and TRBJ1-5; D is unresolved. The receptor was derived from a girl aged 10 to 17 with multiple sclerosis. Sequences were obtained from blood. The CDR3 DNA reads TGCGCCAGCAGCTTGGCCGGGGATTCTGCTCAGCCCCAGCATTTT. It yields the protein CASSLAGDSAQPQHF.